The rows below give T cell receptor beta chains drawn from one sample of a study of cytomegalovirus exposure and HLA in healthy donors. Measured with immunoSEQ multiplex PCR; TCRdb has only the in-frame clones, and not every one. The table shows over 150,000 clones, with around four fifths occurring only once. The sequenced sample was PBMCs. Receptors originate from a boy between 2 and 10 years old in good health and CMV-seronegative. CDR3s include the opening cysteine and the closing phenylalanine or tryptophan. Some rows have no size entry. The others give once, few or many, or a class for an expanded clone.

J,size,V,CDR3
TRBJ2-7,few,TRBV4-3,CASSRDTGGIDEQYF
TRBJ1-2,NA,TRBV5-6,CASSTRQGLVGYTF
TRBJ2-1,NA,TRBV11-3,CASSSRLAGGDNEQFF
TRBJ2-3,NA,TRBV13,CASSYGTDVPDTQYF
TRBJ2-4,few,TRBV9,CASSASRQGVNIQYF
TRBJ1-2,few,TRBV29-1,CSVGGGPVAGYTF
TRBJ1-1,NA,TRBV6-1,CASSEQTGRNTEAFF
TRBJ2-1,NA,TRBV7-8,CASSPERVSYNEQFF
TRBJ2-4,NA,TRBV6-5,CASSSSGRYIQYF
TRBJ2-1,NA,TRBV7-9,CASSSGTGESNEQFF
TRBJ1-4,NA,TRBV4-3,CASSQARAGKLFF
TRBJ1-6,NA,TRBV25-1,CASSATGQGSPGNSPLHF
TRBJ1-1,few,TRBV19,CASSIDSLNTEAFF
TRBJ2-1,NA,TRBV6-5,CASRHTSAGNEQFF
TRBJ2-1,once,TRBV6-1,CASSEAKAGGSDEQFF
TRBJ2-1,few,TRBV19,CASSVPTLVNEQFF
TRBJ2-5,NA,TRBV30,CAWSWGTGVGAQYF
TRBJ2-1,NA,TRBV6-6,CASSSVAVLSYNEQFF
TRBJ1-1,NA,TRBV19,CASSMGFRTNTEAFF
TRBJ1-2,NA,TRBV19,CASSISPTGDGGYTF
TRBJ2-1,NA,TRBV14,CASSHSGDYNEQFF
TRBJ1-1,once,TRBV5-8,CASSLAGNTEAFF
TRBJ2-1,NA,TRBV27,CASSFGGRAYNEQFF
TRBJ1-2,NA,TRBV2,CASRIAVGAGYTF
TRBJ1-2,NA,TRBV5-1,CASSLDYDYGYTF
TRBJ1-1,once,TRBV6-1,CASSETLPGTRGTEAFF
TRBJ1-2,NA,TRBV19,CASSGQGGYGYTF
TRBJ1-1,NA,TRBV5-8,CASSWTVSRNTEAFF
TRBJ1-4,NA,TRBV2,CASRPGSPANEKLFF